The next 20 T cell receptor beta chains were all read from a single sample in a study of T cell responses to AZD1222 COVID-19 vaccine. TCRdb's table, derived via immunoSEQ multiplex PCR, lists solely in-frame clones and lacks some. This table has more than 80,000 clones, roughly nine tenths appearing once. The sequenced sample was peripheral blood, obtained 28 days after the second AZD1222 dose. The receptors originated from an adult who received the AZD1222 COVID-19 vaccine.

The chain recombines TRBV7-8 with TRBJ1-2; 9 bases are shared with TRBD1. V lost 7 bases and J lost 4; bases outside the gene matches: 13. From germline, CDR1 is SGHVS and CDR2 FQNEAQ. The CDR3 loop spans 16 amino acids. CDR3 sequence: CASTPLATGGFYGYTF. The CDR3 coding sequence is TGTGCCAGCACCCCTCTCGCTACAGGGGGCTTCTATGGCTACACCTTC.

The rearrangement joins TRBV12-3 or TRBV12-4 to TRBJ1-6; D uncertain. The CDR3 runs 12 residues. V was cut by 3 bases and J by 5 bases, with 2 bases left in between. The CDR3 reads CASSFHNSPLHF. The DNA for the CDR3 is TGTGCCAGCAGTTTTCATAATTCACCCCTCCACTTT.

Only one count was recorded for this clone. The CDR3 DNA is TGTGCCAGCCGTTCAGGGGACTCCCCGCGGGAAAAACTGTTTTTT. Residues: CASRSGDSPREKLFF. The chain joins TRBV7-8 to TRBJ1-4, with D perhaps TRBD1 (6 bases). V was shortened by 8 bases and J by 8 bases, with 21 bases between the two germline ends. The CDR3 has 15 residues. CDR1 SGHVS and CDR2 FQNEAQ come from the germline V gene. The whole variable domain, filled in from reference TRBV7-8 and TRBJ1-4, reads GAGVSQSPRYKVAKRGQDVALRCDPISGHVSLFWYQQALGQGPEFLTYFQNEAQLDKSGLPSDRFFAERPEGSVSTLKIQRTQQEDSAVYLCASRSGDSPREKLFFGSGTQLSVL.

This clone was observed a single time. V and J are TRBV24-1 and TRBJ2-1; TRBD2 matches at 14 bases. Germline V CDR1 and CDR2: KGHDR, SFDVKD. The ends lost 3 bases at V and 7 bases at J; junction bases unmatched: 1. The CDR3 totals 15 residues. The CDR3 DNA reads as TGTGCCACCAGTGATCGGACTAGCGGGGGGAATGAGCAGTTCTTC. Residues: CATSDRTSGGNEQFF.

The chain joins TRBV19 to TRBJ1-5; 9 bases align to TRBD1. The CDR3 covers 15 residues. Losses at the gene ends were 6 bases for V and 5 bases for J; bases not matched to a gene: 8. Germline V CDR1 and CDR2: LNHDA, SQIVND (reference sequence). The CDR3 loop is CASSSGRQGDQPQHF. Written as DNA, the CDR3 is TGTGCCAGTAGCTCCGGCCGACAGGGGGATCAGCCCCAGCATTTT.

This clone was seen a handful of times. The V and J genes are TRBV2 and TRBJ2-5, with a possible D match to TRBD1 (5 bases). CDR3 length: 10 residues. Per the germline V gene, CDR1 is SNHLY and CDR2 is FYNNEI. The V gene lost 9 bases and the J gene lost 14 bases, with 16 bases spanning the gap. The chain's CDR3 is CASVAGAFYF. CDR3 in DNA: TGTGCCAGTGTCGCTGGGGCGTTCTACTTC.

The table lists this clone with a few counts. This sequence joins TRBV20-1 and TRBJ2-3; a weak D match, TRBD2 (5 bases). This CDR3 spans 11 amino acids. Trimming removed 3 bases from V and 6 bases from J, with 7 bases in between. The V gene's germline CDR1 is DFQATT and CDR2 SNEGSKA (reference sequence). The CDR3 spells CSASLADTQYF. The CDR3 DNA sequence: TGCAGTGCTAGCTTAGCGGATACGCAGTATTTT.

This rearrangement joins TRBV20-1 to TRBJ2-5; 10 bases are a match to TRBD2. CDR3 length: 14 amino acids. J gave up 0 bases and V 3 bases, and 1 base lay outside the gene matches. The germline gives CDR1 DFQATT, CDR2 SNEGSKA (reference sequence). CDR3 DNA sequence: TGCAGTGCTAGTCTAGCGGGGGACCAAGAGACCCAGTACTTC. Amino acid sequence: CSASLAGDQETQYF.

The V gene is TRBV5-1, the J gene TRBJ2-5, with 8 bases aligning to TRBD1. Unmatched junction bases numbered 16, after V lost 3 bases and J lost 3 bases. Germline loops: CDR1 SGHRS, CDR2 YFSETQ. The CDR3 is 18 amino acids. CDR3 residues: CASSYGTGIPGPKETQYF. CDR3 DNA sequence: TGCGCCAGCAGCTACGGGACAGGCATTCCCGGACCGAAAGAGACCCAGTACTTC.

This rearrangement joins TRBV27 to TRBJ1-6; D perhaps matches TRBD1 (5 bases). Germline assignment: CDR1 MNHEY and CDR2 SMNVEV (reference sequence). The ends were cut back, 7 bases at V and 4 bases at J, with 14 bases in the middle. There are 15 residues in the CDR3. CDR3 DNA: TGTGCCAGCACCCCGGGGGGTGATTATAATTCACCCCTCCACTTT. Amino acids: CASTPGGDYNSPLHF.

This clone was recorded only once. The gene calls are TRBV5-8 and TRBJ1-5; D uncertain. Germline V gene lookup returns CDR1 SGHTS and CDR2 YDEGEE. The V gene lost 2 bases and the J gene lost 4 bases, with 7 bases spanning the gap. This CDR3 region has 13 residues. The CDR3 DNA reads TGTGCCAGCAGCTTCGATTGGAATCAGCCCCAGCATTTT. Translation: CASSFDWNQPQHF.

The V gene is TRBV27, the J gene TRBJ1-1; unclear D gene. This CDR3 region has 14 residues. From germline, CDR1 is MNHEY and CDR2 SMNVEV (reference sequence). The V end lost 3 bases, the J end lost 4 bases, and 12 bases lay between the germline ends. CDR3 DNA: TGTGCCAGCAGTTTTAACGGTTGGGGCACTGAAGCTTTCTTT. It yields the protein CASSFNGWGTEAFF.

The rearrangement joins TRBV6-1 to TRBJ2-2; tentative D call: TRBD2 (5 bases). The germline V gene has CDR1 MNHNS and CDR2 SASEGT. CDR3 length: 16 amino acids. The V end was cut by 4 bases, the J end by 7 bases, with 19 bases between. The CDR3 DNA follows: TGTGCCAGCAGTGGGACTGTGGAGGTCGGTGGCGGGGAGCTGTTTTTT. Its protein is CASSGTVEVGGGELFF.

This chain joins TRBV29-1 and TRBJ1-3; D may be TRBD1 (5 bases). This CDR3 contains 14 residues. V was shortened by 6 bases and J by 1 base, with 13 bases between the two germline ends. Germline V gene sequence: CDR1 SQVTM, CDR2 ANQGSEA. The DNA for the CDR3 is TGCAGCGTAGCGGATCCAGGGTCTGGAAACACCATATATTTT. Residues: CSVADPGSGNTIYF.

This chain links TRBV7-9 with TRBJ2-7; the D is unclear. The CDR3 contains 11 residues. Germline V lookup: CDR1 SEHNR, CDR2 FQNEAQ (reference sequence). V lost 4 bases, J lost 6 bases, and 7 bases lay in between. The CDR3 reads CASSSFSEQYF. The CDR3 nucleotides are TGTGCCAGCAGCTCCTTCTCCGAGCAGTACTTC.

The chain couples TRBV3-1 (or the pseudogene TRBV3-2) to TRBJ2-1, with 8 bases identical to TRBD1. Germline loops: CDR1 LGHDT, CDR2 YNNKEL (reference sequence). J was trimmed by 10 bases and V by 3 bases; bases with no gene match: 5. CDR3 size: 13 residues. This chain's CDR3 is CASSQSRDREQFF. The CDR3 DNA sequence: TGTGCCAGCAGCCAGTCCCGGGACAGGGAGCAGTTCTTC.

The V gene is TRBV6-6, the J gene TRBJ2-7, with 7 bases fitting TRBD1. Looked up from germline, CDR1 is MNHNY and CDR2 is SVGAGI (reference sequence). V dropped 0 bases and J dropped 2; count of bases not matched to a gene: 4. The CDR3 is 15 amino acids. This CDR3 reads CASSYSGTAPYEQYF. Here the CDR3 DNA reads TGTGCCAGCAGTTACTCAGGGACAGCCCCCTACGAGCAGTACTTC.

DNA of the CDR3: TGTGCCAGCAGCTTAGCAGGGATATTTAATGAAAAACTGTTTTTT. Translation gives CASSLAGIFNEKLFF. The rearrangement joins TRBV11-2 to TRBJ1-4; tentatively, D is TRBD1 (5 bases). V dropped 1 base and J dropped 4 bases, with 10 bases sitting between them. CDR3 length equals 15 residues. Per the germline V gene, CDR1 is SGHAT and CDR2 is FQNNGV.

This chain links TRBV27 with TRBJ2-7, with D possibly being TRBD1 or TRBD2 (5 bases each). The CDR3 runs to 14 residues. Germline V CDR1 and CDR2: MNHEY, SMNVEV (reference sequence). Trimming removed 8 bases at V and 3 bases at J, with 17 bases between. In DNA form, the CDR3 reads TGTGCCAGCGGATTCCGGGACCGTCGCTACGAGCAGTACTTC. It specifies CASGFRDRRYEQYF.

V usage is TRBV4-2 and J usage is TRBJ2-2; tentative D call: TRBD2 (5 bases). Germline CDR1 reads LGHNA; CDR2 reads YNFKEQ. The V end lost 0 bases, the J end lost 2 bases, and 16 bases lay between the germline ends. The CDR3 consists of 18 residues. The chain's CDR3 is CASSQEDPLGANTGELFF. The CDR3 bases are TGTGCCAGCAGCCAAGAGGACCCACTAGGAGCAAACACCGGGGAGCTGTTTTTT.